Sequencing of this T cell receptor (beta chain) was carried out in a study of cytomegalovirus exposure and HLA in healthy donors. Turning to the study itself: Of some 410 genotyped donors, roughly 81% grouped in the Caucasian-associated ancestry cluster.

A note on this clone: The antigen is unknown.

Germline values: CDR1 LNHDA, CDR2 SQIVND (reference sequence). The CDR3 loop spans 14 amino acids. Trimming took 7 bases from V and 8 from J; bases not matched to a gene: 13. It was with 60 Vbeta and 13 Jbeta primers that the PCR ran. TCRdb keeps only in-frame clones here, not all; method: immunoSEQ multiplex PCR. The sample lists approximately 100,000 clones, over 60% occurring once. General study points: DRB1 showed the most TCR associations and HLA-C the fewest in a later analysis, as rates varied by HLA locus. It was around 160 TCR beta chains that were listed as cytomegalovirus-associated. Per a prior analysis, the majority of TCR beta V segments were productive roughly 90% or roughly 30% of the time.

This chain uses TRBV19 with TRBJ1-2, with 7 bases aligning to TRBD1. The TCR was taken from a female donor in good health and CMV-seropositive. The material sequenced was PBMCs. The CDR3 DNA follows: TGTGCCAGTAACGACCGACAGGGAGGAAGGGGCTACACCTTC. It yields the protein CASNDRQGGRGYTF.